Given below is one T cell receptor (beta chain) in context. This sample is drawn from a study of blood T cells in healthy people across ages. Researchers report isolating at least 6 million PBMCs per sample. Using a J-beta primer mix together with a sample-barcoded 5' primer, a second PCR was run for roughly 6 to 12 cycles. TCRdb reprocessed the 5' RACE reads with MiXCR, giving one entry per CDR3 protein. The table records 650,000 to 1,000,000 distinct CDR3 sequences, more than 35% of them present only once. Sample: blood. The clonotype was recovered from a man at least 80 years old in good health.

CDR3 nucleotide sequence: TGTGCCAGCAGTTATCCCCTAGGGAGGAGCATGAACACTGAAGCTTTCTTT. Residues: CASSYPLGRSMNTEAFF. This sequence joins TRBV6-2 or TRBV6-3 and TRBJ1-1, with unresolved D. The V and J ends lost 3 bases and 0 bases respectively, with 17 bases between them. The germline V gene encodes CDR1 MNHEY and CDR2 SVGEGT. The CDR3 length is 17 residues.